This TCR beta chain comes out of a study of blood T cell repertoires in COVID-19. Study-level information: Italy, Spain and the United States were the sources of the convalescent and acute COVID-19 samples. From T cells, B-cell-depleted T cells, or PBMCs came the material, which was cDNA or gDNA.

V dropped 7 bases and J dropped 4 bases, with 19 bases sitting between them. The germline V gene has CDR1 MGHRA and CDR2 YSYEKL. The length of the CDR3 is 15 residues. Method: immunoSEQ multiplex PCR; TCRdb's copy keeps in-frame clones and lacks some. The sample comprises 100,000 to 150,000 clones, roughly nine tenths of which are singletons, and roughly 8% rests with the top ten. What was sequenced was peripheral blood. The source of this sequence is a man in his 70s who had recovered from COVID-19. The rearrangement links TRBV4-1 to TRBJ1-2, with D possibly being TRBD1 (6 bases). Written as DNA, the CDR3 is TGCGCCAGCACCAAAGACCCCGGGGACACCTATGGCTACACCTTC. Translating it yields CASTKDPGDTYGYTF.